The source of this T cell receptor beta chain is a study of T cell responses to AZD1222 COVID-19 vaccine. Study-wide results and caveats: Two AZD1222 doses significantly raised spike-specific TCR breadth and depth over controls. It should be noted that donors were predominantly white British and more often female, and clonal diversity was possibly underestimated. Across the whole spike, CD4 TCRs peaked at regions 160-218 and 743-854.

The V gene lost 4 bases and the J gene lost 4 bases, with 9 bases spanning the gap. Germline V lookup: CDR1 MRHNA, CDR2 SNTAGT. The CDR3 is made up of 13 amino acids. Researchers grouped second doses given at about 4 or about 12 weeks into one pool. The sample holds a few counts of this clone. Its specificity is unknown. Assay used: immunoSEQ multiplex PCR; TCRdb lists only in-frame clones, some missing. The repertoire holds 86,000 or so clones, with almost 90% as singletons. The source is an adult who received the AZD1222 COVID-19 vaccine. The sequenced sample was peripheral blood, obtained 28 days after the second AZD1222 dose. V gene TRBV6-4 combines with J gene TRBJ2-3; weak D call: TRBD2 (6 bases). In DNA form, the CDR3 reads TGTGCCAGCAGTGCGGGAGAAGCAGATACGCAGTATTTT. Protein product: CASSAGEADTQYF.